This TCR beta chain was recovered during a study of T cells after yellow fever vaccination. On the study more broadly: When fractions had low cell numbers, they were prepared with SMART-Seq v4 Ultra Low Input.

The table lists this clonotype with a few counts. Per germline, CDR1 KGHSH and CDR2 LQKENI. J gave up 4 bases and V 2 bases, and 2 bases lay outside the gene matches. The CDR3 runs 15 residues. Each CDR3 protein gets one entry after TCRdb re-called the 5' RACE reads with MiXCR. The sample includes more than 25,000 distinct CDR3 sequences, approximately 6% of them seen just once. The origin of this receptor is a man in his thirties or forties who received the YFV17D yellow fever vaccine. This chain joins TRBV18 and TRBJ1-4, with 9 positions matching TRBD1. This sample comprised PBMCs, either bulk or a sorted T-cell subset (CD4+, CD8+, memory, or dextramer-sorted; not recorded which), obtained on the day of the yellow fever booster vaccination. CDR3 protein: CASSPGTGLNEKLFF. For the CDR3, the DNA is TGTGCCAGCTCACCAGGGACAGGGCTTAATGAAAAACTGTTTTTT.